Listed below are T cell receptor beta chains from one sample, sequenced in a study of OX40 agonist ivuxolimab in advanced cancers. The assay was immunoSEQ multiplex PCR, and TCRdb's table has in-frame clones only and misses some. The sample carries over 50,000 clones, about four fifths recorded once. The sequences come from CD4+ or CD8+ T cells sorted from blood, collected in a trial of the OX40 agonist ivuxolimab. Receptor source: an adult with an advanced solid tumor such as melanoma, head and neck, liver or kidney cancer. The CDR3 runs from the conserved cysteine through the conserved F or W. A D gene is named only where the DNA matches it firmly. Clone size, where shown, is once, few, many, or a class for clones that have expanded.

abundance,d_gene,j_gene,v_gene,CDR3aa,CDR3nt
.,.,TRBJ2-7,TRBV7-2,CASSLRQTGEQYF,TGTGCCAGCAGCTTAAGGCAGACTGGCGAGCAGTACTTC
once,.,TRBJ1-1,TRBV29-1,CSGTLGTEAFF,TGCAGCGGGACCCTAGGGACTGAAGCTTTCTTT
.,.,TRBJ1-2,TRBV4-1,CASRLAGLHNYGYTF,TGCGCCAGCAGATTGGCGGGACTGCATAACTATGGCTACACCTTC
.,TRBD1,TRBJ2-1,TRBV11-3,CASSSRTGQYNEQFF,TGTGCCAGCAGCTCCAGGACAGGGCAATACAATGAGCAGTTCTTC
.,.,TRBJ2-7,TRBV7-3,CASSLTDYEQYF,TGTGCCAGCAGCTTAACGGACTACGAGCAGTACTTC
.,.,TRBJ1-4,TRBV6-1,CASRAGTGLDEKLFF,TGTGCCAGCAGGGCAGGGACCGGCTTGGATGAAAAACTGTTTTTT
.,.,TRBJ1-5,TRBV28,CASSTGDYSNQPQHF,TGTGCCAGCAGTACAGGAGATTATAGCAATCAGCCCCAGCATTTT
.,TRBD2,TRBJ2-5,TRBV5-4,CASSLGGGGETQYF,TGTGCCAGCAGCTTGGGAGGCGGGGGAGAGACCCAGTACTTC
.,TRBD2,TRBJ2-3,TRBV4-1,CASSQDRTGGLTDTQYF,TGCGCCAGCAGCCAAGATCGTACGGGAGGGCTCACAGATACGCAGTATTTT
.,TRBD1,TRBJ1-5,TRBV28,CASSRGQPWRDQPQHF,TGTGCCAGCAGTCGGGGACAGCCGTGGCGGGATCAGCCCCAGCATTTT
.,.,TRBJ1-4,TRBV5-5,CASIDTGGGVLFF,TGTGCCAGTATCGACACTGGAGGAGGGGTACTGTTTTTT
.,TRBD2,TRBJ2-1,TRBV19,CASSIGLAGWDEQFF,TGTGCCAGTAGTATTGGACTAGCGGGTTGGGATGAGCAGTTCTTC
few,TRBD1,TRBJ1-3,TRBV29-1,CSGDRVSTPSGNTIYF,TGCAGCGGCGACAGGGTCTCTACCCCTTCGGGAAACACCATATATTTT
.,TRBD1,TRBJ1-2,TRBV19,CASMDRDGYGYTF,TGTGCCAGTATGGACAGGGATGGGTATGGCTACACCTTC
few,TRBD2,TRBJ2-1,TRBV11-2,CASSFTLAGSSGQFF,TGTGCCAGCAGCTTCACCTTAGCGGGGTCCTCCGGGCAGTTCTTC
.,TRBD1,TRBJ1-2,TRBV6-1,CASSPQGYGYTF,TGTGCCAGCAGCCCACAGGGGTATGGCTACACCTTC
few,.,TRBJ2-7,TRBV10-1,CASSEVRGLDEQYF,TGCGCCAGCAGTGAAGTCAGGGGATTGGACGAGCAGTACTTC
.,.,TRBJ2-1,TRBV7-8,CASSLFMDSDEQFF,TGTGCCAGCAGCTTATTTATGGATTCGGATGAGCAGTTCTTC
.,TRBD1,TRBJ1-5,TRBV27,CASSSDRPSNQPQHF,TGTGCCAGCAGTTCGGACAGGCCGAGCAATCAGCCCCAGCATTTT
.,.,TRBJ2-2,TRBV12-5,CASGLVFRGPTGELFF,TGTGCTAGTGGTTTGGTATTTCGAGGGCCAACCGGGGAGCTGTTTTTT
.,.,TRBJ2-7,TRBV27,CASSLRSYGEIKQYF,TGTGCCAGCAGTTTACGGTCCTACGGGGAAATCAAGCAGTACTTC
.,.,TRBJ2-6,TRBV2,CASSIRVRSGANVLTF,TGTGCCAGCAGTATCCGGGTCCGCTCTGGGGCCAACGTCCTGACTTTC
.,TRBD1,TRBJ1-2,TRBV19,CASQDRPSNYGYTF,TGTGCCAGTCAGGACAGGCCGTCTAACTATGGCTACACCTTC
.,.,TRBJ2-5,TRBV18,CASSLQETQYF,TGTGCCAGCTCACTCCAAGAGACCCAGTACTTC
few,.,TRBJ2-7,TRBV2,CASRVEVHEQYF,TGTGCCAGCAGAGTCGAGGTCCACGAGCAGTACTTC
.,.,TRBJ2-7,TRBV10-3,CAISVGGISYEQYF,TGTGCCATCAGTGTTGGCGGGATCTCCTACGAGCAGTACTTC
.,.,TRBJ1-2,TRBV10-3,CAISESEWGSPHYGYTF,TGTGCCATCAGTGAGTCGGAGTGGGGGTCCCCACACTATGGCTACACCTTC
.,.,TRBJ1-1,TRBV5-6,CASSSLRTVNTEAFF,TGTGCCAGCAGCTCGTTGAGGACGGTGAACACTGAAGCTTTCTTT
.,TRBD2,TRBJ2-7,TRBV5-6,CASSLWGTSIYEQYF,TGTGCCAGCAGCTTGTGGGGGACTAGTATCTACGAGCAGTACTTC
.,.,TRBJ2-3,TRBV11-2,CASSSDTGWGDTQYF,TGTGCCAGCAGCTCGGACACCGGGTGGGGAGATACGCAGTATTTT
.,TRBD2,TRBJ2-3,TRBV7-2,CASSLGRAGGTDTQYF,TGTGCCAGCAGCTTAGGTCGGGCGGGGGGCACAGATACGCAGTATTTT
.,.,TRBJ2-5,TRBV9,CASSVDWGETQYF,TGTGCCAGCAGCGTAGATTGGGGGGAGACCCAGTACTTC
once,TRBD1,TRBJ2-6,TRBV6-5,CASSYEGAQGANVLTF,TGTGCCAGCAGTTACGAGGGGGCGCAAGGGGCCAACGTCCTGACTTTC
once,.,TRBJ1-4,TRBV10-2,CASSQNFGGEKLFF,TGCGCCAGCAGCCAAAATTTTGGCGGTGAAAAACTGTTTTTT
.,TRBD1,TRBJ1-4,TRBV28,CASTTTLAGGREKLFF,TGTGCCAGCACCACAACCTTGGCAGGGGGGAGAGAAAAACTGTTTTTT
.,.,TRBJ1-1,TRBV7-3,CASSRDGPNTEAFF,TGTGCCAGCAGCCGGGACGGCCCCAACACTGAAGCTTTCTTT
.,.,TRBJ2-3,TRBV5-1,CASSLGEATDTQYF,TGCGCCAGCAGCTTGGGGGAGGCCACAGATACGCAGTATTTT
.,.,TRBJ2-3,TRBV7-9,CATHFIGTDTQYF,TGTGCCACCCATTTCATAGGCACAGATACGCAGTATTTT
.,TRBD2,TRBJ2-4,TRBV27,CASSLGGTSGRVQYF,TGTGCCAGCAGTCTCGGGGGGACTAGCGGACGCGTTCAGTACTTC
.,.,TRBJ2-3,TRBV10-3,CAIAGPTDTQYF,TGTGCCATCGCCGGGCCTACAGATACGCAGTATTTT
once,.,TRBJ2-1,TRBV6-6,CASSYSRVYNEQFF,TGTGCCAGCAGTTATTCCAGGGTCTACAATGAGCAGTTCTTC
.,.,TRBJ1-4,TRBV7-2,CASSLYSGQNEKLFF,TGTGCCAGCAGCTTATATTCCGGGCAGAATGAAAAACTGTTTTTT
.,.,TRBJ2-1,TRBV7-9,CASSLAGADEQFF,TGTGCCAGCAGCTTAGCAGGGGCGGATGAGCAGTTCTTC
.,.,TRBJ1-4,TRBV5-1,CASSPDPTGKNEKLFF,TGCGCCAGCAGCCCGGACCCGACGGGGAAGAATGAAAAACTGTTTTTT
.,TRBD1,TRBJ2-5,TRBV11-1,CASTFGVTGGGQETQYF,TGTGCCAGCACCTTTGGTGTAACAGGGGGCGGCCAAGAGACCCAGTACTTC
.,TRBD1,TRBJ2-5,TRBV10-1,CASSTGQGKEETQYF,TGCGCCAGCAGCACGGGACAGGGAAAGGAAGAGACCCAGTACTTC
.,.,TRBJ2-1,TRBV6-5,CASSTWTDSYNEQFF,TGTGCCAGCAGCACCTGGACAGATTCCTACAATGAGCAGTTCTTC
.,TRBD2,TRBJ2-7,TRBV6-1,CASSEARASGYRDEQYF,TGTGCCAGCAGTGAAGCGCGGGCTAGCGGTTATAGGGACGAGCAGTACTTC
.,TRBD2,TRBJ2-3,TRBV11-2,CASSSTSGRALEADTQYF,TGTGCCAGCAGCTCGACTAGCGGGAGGGCCCTCGAGGCAGATACGCAGTATTTT
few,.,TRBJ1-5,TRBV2,CASRGAAGKKHF,TGTGCCAGCAGGGGCGCGGCGGGGAAAAAGCATTTT
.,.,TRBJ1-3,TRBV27,CASAPGAIGNTIYF,TGTGCCAGCGCTCCGGGGGCGATTGGAAACACCATATATTTT
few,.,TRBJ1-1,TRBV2,CASSLDAAAKSEAFF,TGTGCCAGCAGTTTAGATGCAGCTGCAAAAAGTGAAGCTTTCTTT
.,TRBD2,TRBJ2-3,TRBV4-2,CASSHVFSGSPDTQYF,TGTGCCAGCAGCCATGTCTTTAGCGGGAGCCCAGATACGCAGTATTTT
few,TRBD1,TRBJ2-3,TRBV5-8,CASSRRQGSTDTQYF,TGTGCCAGCAGCCGTCGACAGGGAAGCACAGATACGCAGTATTTT
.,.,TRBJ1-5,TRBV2,CASQGTNQPQHF,TGTGCCAGCCAGGGAACTAATCAGCCCCAGCATTTT